The source of this T cell receptor (beta chain) is a study of beta chain features in type 1 diabetes. Every participating donor gave one draw, a heparinised blood sample averaging approximately 120 mL. Per germline, CDR1 MNHNS and CDR2 SASEGT. Deletions cut 2 bases from V and 4 bases from J, with 21 bases between. The CDR3 totals 17 residues. Study findings and constraints: Researchers report that Type 1 diabetes patients had moderately but significantly shorter TCRB CDR3s across all four CD4+ subsets.

The authors reverse transcribed all of the isolated RNA, so sequencing captured expressed TCRB transcripts. Sequenced by immunoSEQ multiplex PCR; TCRdb stores in-frame clones only, minus some. The sample shows about 740,000 clones, 13% of them seen only once. Concerning this clone: What it binds is not known.

The genes are TRBV6-1 and TRBJ2-7; D remains ambiguous. Material for sequencing was naive CD4+ T cells from blood. The clonotype was recovered from a man younger than 35 with type 1 diabetes. The CDR3 reads CASSEYPQVGQLYEQYF. Written as DNA, the CDR3 is TGTGCCAGCAGTGAATACCCCCAAGTAGGGCAGTTGTACGAGCAGTACTTC.